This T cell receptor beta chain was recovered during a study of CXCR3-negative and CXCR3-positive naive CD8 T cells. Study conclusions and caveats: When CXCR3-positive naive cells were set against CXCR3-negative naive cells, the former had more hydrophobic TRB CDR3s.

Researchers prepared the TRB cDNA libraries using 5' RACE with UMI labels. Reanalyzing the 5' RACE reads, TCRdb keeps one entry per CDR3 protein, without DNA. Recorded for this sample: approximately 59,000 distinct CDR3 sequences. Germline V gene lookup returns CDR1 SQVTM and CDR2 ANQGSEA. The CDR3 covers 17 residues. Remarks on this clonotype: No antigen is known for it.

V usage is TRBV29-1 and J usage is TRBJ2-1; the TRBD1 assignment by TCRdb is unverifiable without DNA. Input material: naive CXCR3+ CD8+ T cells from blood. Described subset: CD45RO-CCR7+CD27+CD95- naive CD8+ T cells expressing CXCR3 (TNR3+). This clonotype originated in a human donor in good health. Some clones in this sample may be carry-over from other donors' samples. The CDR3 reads CSVVDRGPRSSYNEQFF.